These 18 T cell receptor beta chains came from one sample sequenced in a study of T-cell memory formation after mild COVID-19. A single record per CDR3 protein comes from TCRdb applying MiXCR to the 5' RACE reads. The repertoire has 200,000 to 300,000 distinct CDR3 sequences, about a sixth of them found once; the top ten carry 20% to 25%. The sample consisted of PBMCs or a T cell subset sorted from them (not recorded which). All receptors derive from a man aged 18-30 years who had mild COVID-19 (a few samples of this study predate the infection). Cell type and time point are not known.

This chain joins TRBV5-1 and TRBJ2-7; TRBD1 matches 8 bases. Unmatched junction bases numbered 9, after V lost 4 bases and J lost 3 bases. There are 15 residues in the CDR3. Germline CDR1 and CDR2: SGHRS and YFSETQ. The CDR3 sequence: CASSRKTGANYEQYF. The CDR3 coding sequence is TGCGCCAGCAGCCGCAAGACAGGGGCTAACTACGAGCAGTACTTC.

The genes are TRBV7-9 and TRBJ2-1, with TRBD2 identical over 12 bases. Germline V gives CDR1 SEHNR, CDR2 FQNEAQ (reference sequence). The V segment lost 1 base and the J segment 9 bases; nucleotides outside the gene matches: 7. This CDR3 spans 16 amino acids. CDR3 region: CASSLGTSGEGAEQFF. CDR3 coding DNA: TGTGCCAGCAGCTTAGGGACTAGCGGGGAAGGTGCTGAGCAGTTCTTC. The full variable domain, completed using reference TRBV7-9 and TRBJ2-1, is DTGVSQNPRHKITKRGQNVTFRCDPISEHNRLYWYRQTLGQGPEFLTYFQNEAQLEKSRLLSDRFSAERPKGSFSTLEIQRTEQGDSAMYLCASSLGTSGEGAEQFFGPGTRLTVL.

This clonotype was observed a handful of times. The chain is built from TRBV7-3 and TRBJ2-1; 7 nucleotides align to TRBD2. CDR1 is SGHTA and CDR2 is FQGTGA in the germline V gene. The trim removed 7 bases at V and 5 bases at J, leaving 8 bases unmatched. The CDR3 has 14 amino acids. CDR3 protein: CASKKGGGDNEQFF. In DNA form, the CDR3 reads TGTGCCAGCAAGAAGGGCGGGGGAGACAATGAGCAGTTCTTC.

This clonotype was found a few times. V is TRBV4-3 and J is TRBJ1-1, with unresolved D. The V and J ends lost 0 bases and 12 bases respectively, with 14 bases between them. This CDR3 region has 13 residues. Germline V lookup: CDR1 LGHNA, CDR2 YSLEER. CDR3 sequence: CASSQDVSLPPFF. CDR3 coding DNA: TGCGCCAGCAGCCAAGATGTGTCCTTGCCGCCTTTCTTT.

V usage is TRBV7-8 and J usage is TRBJ2-7, with 13 bases that match TRBD2. This CDR3 has 16 residues. Germline-derived CDR1 and CDR2 are SGHVS and FQNEAQ. V was clipped by 2 bases and J by 6 bases; unmatched bases: 7. As DNA, the CDR3 is TGTGCCAGCAGCTTATTCGGACTAGCGGGGGATCCCGAGCAGTACGTC. Its translation: CASSLFGLAGDPEQYV.

This clonotype has a handful of counts. The chain employs TRBV6-2 or TRBV6-3 and TRBJ1-5; unclear D gene. The ends were cut back, 6 bases at V and 8 bases at J, with 17 bases in the middle. The CDR3 is 14 amino acids. Per the germline V gene, CDR1 is MNHEY and CDR2 is SVGEGT. The CDR3 is CASSFTGRWEPQHF. In nucleotides, the CDR3 is TGTGCCAGCAGCTTCACGGGTCGGTGGGAGCCCCAGCATTTT.

This clonotype was seen only a few times. The chain carries TRBV12-3 or TRBV12-4 and TRBJ2-1; TRBD1 is a possible D gene (5 bases). This CDR3 region has 12 residues. Trimming left V 3 bases short and J 8 bases short, with 8 bases between. The CDR3 reads CASSFRVHEQFF. The CDR3 DNA follows: TGTGCCAGCAGTTTCAGGGTCCATGAGCAGTTCTTC.

This clonotype has just a few counts. V is TRBV5-1 and J is TRBJ2-3; TRBD2 matches at 10 bases. Germline V gives CDR1 SGHRS, CDR2 YFSETQ. The CDR3 sequence is 17 residues long. With V trimmed by 4 bases and J by 2 bases, 10 bases remained unmatched. CDR3 amino acids: CASSLTGTSEITDTQYF. As DNA, the CDR3 is TGCGCCAGCAGCCTAACCGGGACTAGCGAGATCACAGATACGCAGTATTTT.

This sequence joins TRBV7-9 and TRBJ1-2; D is perhaps TRBD1 (6 bases). This CDR3 is built from 14 residues. V was shortened by 5 bases and J by 5 bases, with 15 bases between the two germline ends. The germline CDR1 and CDR2 sequences are SEHNR and FQNEAQ (reference sequence). The CDR3 protein is CASSTGGASYGYTF. The CDR3, as DNA: TGTGCCAGCAGCACTGGGGGGGCCTCGTATGGCTACACCTTC.

J is TRBJ1-2 and V is TRBV27; tentative D call: TRBD1 (6 bases). The CDR3 covers 16 residues. CDR1 is MNHEY, CDR2 SMNVEV, per germline (reference sequence). V was trimmed by 5 bases and J by 5 bases, leaving 21 bases between them. The CDR3 loop reads CASSPRRVPDRYGYTF. As DNA, the CDR3 is TGTGCCAGCAGTCCCCGACGGGTTCCGGACAGATATGGCTACACCTTC.

The chain recombines TRBV5-1 with TRBJ1-1, with 7 bases lining up with TRBD1. J lost 8 bases, V lost 3 bases, and 4 bases had no gene match. This CDR3 contains 12 residues. Germline V gene sequence: CDR1 SGHRS, CDR2 YFSETQ. CDR3 coding DNA: TGCGCCAGCAGCTGGGGACAGTTCGAAGCTTTCTTT. Amino acid sequence: CASSWGQFEAFF.

This clonotype was observed a few times. V usage is TRBV11-2 and J usage is TRBJ1-2; no reliable D call. V lost 6 bases to trimming and J lost 1 base, with 9 bases between them. Germline CDR1 reads SGHAT; CDR2 reads FQNNGV. The CDR3 contains 13 residues. CDR3: CASREGLNYGYTF. The CDR3 DNA is TGTGCCAGCAGAGAAGGACTTAACTATGGCTACACCTTC.

The chain joins TRBV30 to TRBJ1-1; D gene uncertain. Trimming left V 0 bases short and J 7 bases short, with 9 bases between. CDR3 length: 12 amino acids. Looked up from germline, CDR1 is GTSNPN and CDR2 is SVGIG (reference sequence). The CDR3: CAWSVVGLEAFF. For the CDR3, the DNA is TGTGCCTGGAGTGTCGTAGGACTTGAAGCTTTCTTT.

The chain carries TRBV9 and TRBJ1-6, with D hard to call. The CDR3 contains 14 residues. Germline-derived CDR1 and CDR2 are SGDLS and YYNGEE. Trimming shortened V by 4 bases and J by 6 bases, and 11 bases separated the two germline ends. DNA for the CDR3: TGTGCCAGCAGCTCCCGCGGGATTAATTCACCCCTCCACTTT. It encodes CASSSRGINSPLHF.

This clonotype was seen a handful of times. The chain couples TRBV5-1 to TRBJ2-3, with D tentatively TRBD1 or TRBD2 (5 bases each). Germline CDR1 SGHRS, CDR2 YFSETQ. V lost 3 bases and J lost 1, with 9 bases in between. The CDR3 has 14 amino acids. The CDR3 is CASSWDPGTDTQYF. The CDR3 DNA reads as TGCGCCAGCAGCTGGGACCCCGGCACAGATACGCAGTATTTT.

The chain joins TRBV9 to TRBJ2-7; D may be TRBD2 (6 bases). CDR3 length equals 15 residues. The ends were cut back, 0 bases at V and 3 bases at J, with 13 bases in the middle. Per the germline V gene, CDR1 is SGDLS and CDR2 is YYNGEE. This CDR3 is CASSVGSSGIYEQYF. CDR3 coding DNA: TGTGCCAGCAGCGTAGGCAGTAGCGGCATCTACGAGCAGTACTTC.

This clonotype was seen more than once but under ten times. The rearrangement links TRBV30 to TRBJ2-5; 11 bases match TRBD2. The trim removed 4 bases at V and 4 bases at J, leaving 5 bases unmatched. In germline, CDR1 is GTSNPN, CDR2 SVGIG (reference sequence). The CDR3 contains 14 residues. In DNA, the CDR3 is TGTGCCTGGACCAGTACTAGCGGGGGAGAGACCCAGTACTTC. Its translation: CAWTSTSGGETQYF.

There are a few counts of this clonotype. The CDR3 DNA is TGTGCCAGCAGCTTAGGACAGGGACCCAACGAGCAGTACTTC. This gives the protein CASSLGQGPNEQYF. This chain uses TRBV7-9 with TRBJ2-7, with 7 bases aligning to TRBD1. Germline assignment: CDR1 SEHNR and CDR2 FQNEAQ (reference sequence). This CDR3 comprises 14 residues. The junction had 5 bases not matched to a gene; V was cut back by 1 base and J by 5 bases.